These 8 T cell receptor beta chains share one sample of origin, sequenced in a study of blood T cell repertoires in COVID-19. Data came from immunoSEQ multiplex PCR; TCRdb stores just in-frame clones and leaves some out. The repertoire holds a few hundred thousand clones, with about nine tenths as singletons. The sequenced material came from PBMCs or T cells enriched from blood (not recorded which). The receptors here all came from a man aged 25-40 years who had recovered from COVID-19.

The J gene is TRBJ2-3, the V gene TRBV3-1 (or the pseudogene TRBV3-2); 9 positions agree with TRBD2. Trimming cost V 0 bases and J 4 bases; bases outside gene matches: 5. CDR3 length equals 16 residues. Germline values: CDR1 LGHDT, CDR2 YNNKEL (reference sequence). DNA for the CDR3: TGTGCCAGCAGCCAAGAGAAGACTAGCGGCCCAGATACGCAGTATTTT. It is translated as CASSQEKTSGPDTQYF.

The sample holds a few counts of this clone. V is TRBV7-9 and J is TRBJ1-1; D is unclear. The V gene's germline CDR1 is SEHNR and CDR2 FQNEAQ (reference sequence). This CDR3 is built from 15 residues. With 0 bases removed from V and 3 bases from J, the gap between germline ends came to 11 bases. The CDR3 region is CASSLARIKDTEAFF. CDR3 DNA: TGTGCCAGCAGCTTAGCCAGGATTAAAGACACTGAAGCTTTCTTT.

The rearrangement links TRBV5-1 to TRBJ2-1, with 10 bases matching TRBD1. The V segment lost 1 base and the J segment 8 bases; nucleotides outside the gene matches: 9. The CDR3 has 16 amino acids. Germline V gene lookup returns CDR1 SGHRS and CDR2 YFSETQ. CDR3 region: CASSLKDRGARDEQFF. As DNA, the CDR3 is TGCGCCAGCAGCTTGAAGGACAGGGGGGCGCGGGATGAGCAGTTCTTC.

This rearrangement joins TRBV5-1 to TRBJ2-3; 7 bases align to TRBD1. From germline, CDR1 is SGHRS and CDR2 YFSETQ. The CDR3 runs 15 residues. V lost 0 bases to trimming and J lost 2 bases; unmatched junction nucleotides: 3. Here the CDR3 reads CASSLDGTATDTQYF. For the CDR3, the DNA is TGCGCCAGCAGCTTGGATGGGACAGCCACAGATACGCAGTATTTT.

This clone was counted once. The gene calls are TRBV5-5 and TRBJ2-2; 10 bases align to TRBD1. The CDR3 spans 16 residues. Germline CDR1 is SGHKS and CDR2 is YYEKEE (reference sequence). The trim removed 6 bases at V and 0 bases at J, leaving 5 bases unmatched. The CDR3, as DNA: TGTGCCAGCACCCAGGGACAGGGGTCGAACACCGGGGAGCTGTTTTTT. Translating it yields CASTQGQGSNTGELFF.

The chain carries TRBV24-1 and TRBJ2-5; a weak D match, TRBD1 (6 bases). The CDR3 length is 16 residues. Germline V lookup: CDR1 KGHDR, CDR2 SFDVKD. V lost 1 base to trimming and J lost 2 bases, with 13 bases between them. This CDR3 is CATSDFGGRGQETQYF. DNA for the CDR3: TGTGCCACCAGTGATTTTGGGGGCCGGGGACAAGAGACCCAGTACTTC.

This clone has a handful of counts. V usage is TRBV5-1 and J usage is TRBJ2-1; TRBD1 aligns across 7 bases. V lost 4 bases, J lost 0 bases, and 7 bases stayed unmatched. Per germline, CDR1 SGHRS and CDR2 YFSETQ. The CDR3 is 16 amino acids. The CDR3 region has the DNA TGCGCCAGCAGCCCGGGACAGCGCAGCTCCTACAATGAGCAGTTCTTC. This encodes CASSPGQRSSYNEQFF.

V and J are TRBV14 and TRBJ1-1; no reliable D call. Germline-derived CDR1 and CDR2 are SGHDN and FVKESK. Trimming shortened V by 8 bases and J by 0 bases, and 16 bases separated the two germline ends. The CDR3 is 15 residues long. CDR3 nucleotide sequence: TGTGCCAGCGGCTCAAACACCCTCATGAACACTGAAGCTTTCTTT. Translated: CASGSNTLMNTEAFF.